The 23 T cell receptor beta chains reported below all come from one sample, sequenced in a study of cytomegalovirus exposure and HLA in healthy donors. PCR amplification relied on 60 Vbeta primers (plus 13 Jbeta primers). The method was immunoSEQ multiplex PCR; TCRdb's version includes in-frame clones alone and lacks a portion of them. The sample lists roughly 88,000 clones; around three quarters were seen once. The sequencing sample was made of PBMCs. The source is a man aged 25-45 years in good health and CMV-seropositive.

The J gene is TRBJ2-5, the V gene TRBV5-6; 7 bases align to TRBD1. Germline CDR1 SGHDT, CDR2 YYEEEE. V lost 4 bases, J lost 2 bases, and 5 bases stayed unmatched. The CDR3 is made up of 14 amino acids. CDR3 sequence: CASSTLDRQETQYF. The CDR3 DNA reads TGTGCCAGCAGCACCCTGGACAGGCAAGAGACCCAGTACTTC.

The CDR3 region is CASSSSPGNTIYF. The CDR3 DNA sequence: TGTGCCAGCAGCTCCTCCCCGGGAAACACCATATATTTT. The genes are TRBV7-6 and TRBJ1-3; no clear D. Per germline, CDR1 SGHVS and CDR2 FNYEAQ. The CDR3 spans 13 residues. Trimming shortened V by 4 bases and J by 4 bases, and 8 bases separated the two germline ends.

The J gene is TRBJ2-2, the V gene TRBV28; TRBD1 agrees at 8 bases. CDR1 MDHEN and CDR2 SYDVKM come from the germline V gene. V lost 8 bases, J lost 5 bases, and 13 bases stayed unmatched. This CDR3 is built from 16 residues. Here the CDR3 reads CASEVGRGRGTGELFF. Here the CDR3 DNA reads TGTGCCAGCGAGGTGGGCAGGGGGCGTGGGACCGGGGAGCTGTTTTTT. The full variable domain, its missing parts supplied by reference TRBV28 and TRBJ2-2, is DVKVTQSSRYLVKRTGEKVFLECVQDMDHENMFWYRQDPGLGLRLIYFSYDVKMKEKGDIPEGYSVSREKKERFSLILESASTNQTSMYLCASEVGRGRGTGELFFGEGSRLTVL.

This chain links TRBV10-3 with TRBJ1-2, with D perhaps matching TRBD1 (5 bases). CDR3 length equals 15 residues. Germline assignment: CDR1 ENHRY and CDR2 SYGVKD. The V and J ends lost 2 bases and 2 bases respectively, with 12 bases between them. CDR3 nucleotides: TGTGCCATCAGTGAGGATGGGAGGGGAAACTATGGCTACACCTTC. Translation: CAISEDGRGNYGYTF.

This chain links TRBV5-4 with TRBJ2-7; D might be TRBD1 (5 bases). V lost 6 bases, J lost 0 bases, and 13 bases lay in between. The CDR3 has 14 amino acids. Germline V gene sequence: CDR1 SGHNT, CDR2 YYREEE (reference sequence). In nucleotides, the CDR3 is TGTGCCAGCACCCTAGACAGAAGCTCCTACGAGCAGTACGTC. Its translation is CASTLDRSSYEQYV.

The chain is built from TRBV30 and TRBJ2-3, with 8 bases lining up with TRBD2. The CDR3 consists of 15 residues. The germline V gene has CDR1 GTSNPN and CDR2 SVGIG (reference sequence). J lost 5 bases, V lost 1 base, and 8 bases had no gene match. This chain's CDR3 is CAWSGGFGRGDTQYF. The CDR3 coding sequence is TGTGCCTGGAGTGGGGGCTTCGGGAGGGGAGATACGCAGTATTTT. Filled out from reference TRBV30 and TRBJ2-3, the complete variable domain reads SQTIHQWPATLVQPVGSPLSLECTVEGTSNPNLYWYRQAAGRGLQLLFYSVGIGQISSEVPQNLSASRPQDRQFILSSKKLLLSDSGFYLCAWSGGFGRGDTQYFGPGTRLTVL.

This clone was counted only a few times. The CDR3 reads CASSFLADYGYTF. The CDR3 DNA reads TGTGCCAGCAGTTTCTTGGCAGACTATGGCTACACCTTC. The genes are TRBV27 and TRBJ1-2; D gene ambiguous. The V gene's germline CDR1 is MNHEY and CDR2 SMNVEV (reference sequence). The CDR3 is made up of 13 amino acids. The germline V and J ends were trimmed by 3 bases and 3 bases, with 8 bases remaining between them.

This sequence joins TRBV6-1 and TRBJ1-3; D is perhaps TRBD1 (5 bases). Germline CDR1 MNHNS, CDR2 SASEGT. With 8 bases removed from V and 3 bases from J, the gap between germline ends came to 11 bases. The CDR3 spans 13 residues. CDR3 region: CASDQGSGNTIYF. The CDR3 DNA reads as TGTGCCAGCGATCAGGGTAGTGGAAACACCATATATTTT.

J is TRBJ2-1 and V is TRBV11-2; D is perhaps TRBD2 (5 bases). CDR3 length: 14 amino acids. The V end was cut by 3 bases, the J end by 9 bases, with 15 bases between. Per germline, CDR1 SGHAT and CDR2 FQNNGV. This CDR3 reads CASSFDASLGEQFF. The CDR3 bases are TGTGCCAGCAGCTTCGATGCTAGCCTGGGTGAGCAGTTCTTC.

V gene TRBV4-2 combines with J gene TRBJ1-6; the D gene is possibly TRBD1 (5 bases). V lost 1 base and J 12 bases, leaving 19 bases between the germline ends. The CDR3 consists of 16 residues. The germline CDR1 and CDR2 sequences are LGHNA and YNFKEQ. The CDR3 DNA reads TGTGCCAGCAGCCAAGTAAGTCGTCTTTCAGGGAAACCCCTCCACTTT. It specifies CASSQVSRLSGKPLHF.

Here the CDR3 DNA reads TGTGCCAGCAGCCCCCCTAGCGGGGGGGCCTTCGGGGAGCTGTTTTTT. The encoded protein is CASSPPSGGAFGELFF. This chain joins TRBV5-5 and TRBJ2-2; TRBD2 agrees at 12 bases. Germline V gene sequence: CDR1 SGHKS, CDR2 YYEKEE (reference sequence). There are 16 residues in the CDR3. With V trimmed by 4 bases and J by 7 bases, 8 bases remained unmatched.

V and J are TRBV5-1 and TRBJ2-2; D may be TRBD2 (6 bases). V lost 6 bases to trimming and J lost 4 bases, with 13 bases between them. The CDR3 sequence is 14 residues long. Per the germline V gene, CDR1 is SGHRS and CDR2 is YFSETQ. CDR3 sequence reads: CASTGGGVTGELFF. The CDR3 DNA follows: TGCGCCAGCACCGGTGGCGGGGTCACCGGGGAGCTGTTTTTT.

V usage is TRBV28 and J usage is TRBJ2-3; TRBD2 matches at 9 bases. In germline, CDR1 is MDHEN, CDR2 SYDVKM. The CDR3 has 15 residues. Unmatched junction bases numbered 7, after V lost 8 bases and J lost 1 base. CDR3 sequence reads: CASSPLAGGTDTQYF. For the CDR3, the DNA is TGTGCCAGCTCTCCCTTAGCGGGAGGCACAGATACGCAGTATTTT.

This chain connects TRBV30 to TRBJ2-1, with TRBD1 matching over 10 bases. The CDR3 has 14 amino acids. Trimming at V came to 0 bases and at J to 8 bases, leaving 4 bases not matched to a gene. Per germline, CDR1 GTSNPN and CDR2 SVGIG (reference sequence). The CDR3 nucleotides read TGTGCCTGGAGTGTCCGGGACAGGGGCCATGAGCAGTTCTTC. Translating it yields CAWSVRDRGHEQFF. Complete variable domain (other parts from reference TRBV30 and TRBJ2-1): SQTIHQWPATLVQPVGSPLSLECTVEGTSNPNLYWYRQAAGRGLQLLFYSVGIGQISSEVPQNLSASRPQDRQFILSSKKLLLSDSGFYLCAWSVRDRGHEQFFGPGTRLTVL.

This chain connects TRBV9 to TRBJ2-3; 8 positions match TRBD1. Losses at the gene ends were 4 bases for V and 4 bases for J; bases not matched to a gene: 2. Looked up from germline, CDR1 is SGDLS and CDR2 is YYNGEE. There are 13 residues in the CDR3. CDR3 protein: CASSQDRADTQYF. In DNA, the CDR3 is TGTGCCAGCAGCCAGGACAGGGCAGATACGCAGTATTTT.

V gene TRBV6-5 combines with J gene TRBJ2-2; TRBD1 might be the D (6 bases). The CDR3 consists of 15 residues. Germline loops: CDR1 MNHEY, CDR2 SVGAGI. Trimming cost V 4 bases and J 6 bases, with 15 bases left between them. CDR3 protein: CASSFFQGTAGELFF. The CDR3 DNA is TGTGCCAGCAGTTTCTTCCAGGGGACGGCCGGGGAGCTGTTTTTT.

This clone was recorded once. This chain connects TRBV5-6 to TRBJ2-7, with TRBD2 as a possible D gene (5 bases). V lost 3 bases to trimming and J lost 7 bases, with 17 bases between them. CDR3 length equals 14 residues. Germline V CDR1 and CDR2: SGHDT, YYEEEE. The CDR3 DNA follows: TGTGCCAGCAGCTCAGGACTGGGAACGGCGGAGCAGTACGTC. Amino acids: CASSSGLGTAEQYV.

V is TRBV5-4 and J is TRBJ1-1; 7 positions agree with TRBD1. J lost 1 base, V lost 3 bases, and 3 bases had no gene match. The germline gives CDR1 SGHNT, CDR2 YYREEE (reference sequence). The CDR3 is made up of 14 amino acids. CDR3 in amino acids: CASSWRQGNTEAFF. In DNA form, the CDR3 reads TGTGCCAGCAGCTGGCGACAGGGGAACACTGAAGCTTTCTTT.

V usage is TRBV5-1 and J usage is TRBJ2-7; D is perhaps TRBD2 (6 bases). V lost 2 bases, J lost 0 bases, and 9 bases lay in between. The germline gives CDR1 SGHRS, CDR2 YFSETQ. This CDR3 is 14 amino acids long. CDR3 sequence reads: CASSLNSGSYEQYV. DNA of the CDR3: TGCGCCAGCAGCTTAAATAGCGGCTCCTACGAGCAGTACGTC.

The chain uses TRBV28 and TRBJ1-2, with unresolved D. Trimming shortened V by 7 bases and J by 8 bases, and 23 bases separated the two germline ends. The germline gives CDR1 MDHEN, CDR2 SYDVKM. This CDR3 spans 15 amino acids. CDR3 bases: TGTGCCAGCACCCTAATGGTGGGCAGTTTGGGCGGCTACACCTTC. It is translated as CASTLMVGSLGGYTF.

The genes are TRBV29-1 and TRBJ1-1; TRBD1 matches at 8 bases. The CDR3 is 13 amino acids. Losses at the gene ends were 6 bases for V and 10 bases for J; bases not matched to a gene: 13. Germline-derived CDR1 and CDR2 are SQVTM and ANQGSEA. The CDR3 sequence is CSVGRDRGRRAFF. The DNA of the CDR3 is TGCAGCGTCGGTCGAGACAGGGGACGACGAGCTTTCTTT. Complete variable domain (other parts from reference TRBV29-1 and TRBJ1-1): SAVISQKPSRDICQRGTSLTIQCQVDSQVTMMFWYRQQPGQSLTLIATANQGSEATYESGFVIDKFPISRPNLTFSTLTVSNMSPEDSSIYLCSVGRDRGRRAFFGQGTRLTVV.

The chain combines TRBV5-4 with TRBJ1-4; no clear D. Germline V CDR1 and CDR2: SGHNT, YYREEE (reference sequence). V was pared by 0 bases and J by 2 bases, with 11 bases between. The CDR3 consists of 16 residues. As DNA, the CDR3 is TGTGCCAGCAGCTTGGGGCGCCAGGCCACTAATGAAAAACTGTTTTTT. Translated, it gives CASSLGRQATNEKLFF.

The V call is TRBV27, the J call TRBJ1-2; a weak D match, TRBD1 (5 bases). The V end was cut by 7 bases, the J end by 8 bases, with 26 bases between. The CDR3 has 16 residues. CDR1 MNHEY and CDR2 SMNVEV come from the germline V gene (reference sequence). CDR3 coding DNA: TGTGCCAGCAAAACTTTCCATTTAGGGCTGTGGGGCGGCTACACCTTC. As protein: CASKTFHLGLWGGYTF.